A selection of T cell receptor beta chains follows, all from one sample in a study of OX40 agonist ivuxolimab in advanced cancers. Profiling relied on immunoSEQ multiplex PCR, and the TCRdb table lists in-frame clones only, not all of them. This table has roughly 90,000 clones, around nine tenths appearing once. The input for sequencing was CD4+ or CD8+ T cells sorted from blood, taken in a trial of the OX40 agonist ivuxolimab. These receptors all stem from an adult with an advanced solid tumor such as melanoma, head and neck, liver or kidney cancer. Both conserved end residues are part of each CDR3. Fields, in order: CDR3 protein, J gene, D gene, V gene. D genes are given only for firm matches.

CASSPLAGAKMGTDTQYF	TRBJ2-3	TRBD2	TRBV7-2
CASSVVAGGTGELFF	TRBJ2-2	TRBD2	TRBV9
CASSPGQGVSDGYTF	TRBJ1-2	TRBD1	TRBV7-2
CASSQLGHDNEQFF	TRBJ2-1	-	TRBV27
CASSLPSQAGYTF	TRBJ1-2	-	TRBV7-2
CASSQDLVGGELFF	TRBJ2-2	-	TRBV7-9
CASSSDTGLSNEKLFF	TRBJ1-4	-	TRBV28
CASSLGWEQETQYF	TRBJ2-5	-	TRBV27
CASSLDRRRAQETQYF	TRBJ2-5	-	TRBV11-3
CASSPSLNQPQHF	TRBJ1-5	-	TRBV18